The 18 T cell receptor beta chains in this list originate from one sample, sequenced in a study of post-analysis software for immune sequencing data (dated by TCRdb to between 2015 and 2017). Overall results and qualifications from the work: Significantly higher frequencies in patients than in controls were found for several TRBV segments, including TRBV5-6, TRBV5-1 and TRBV20-1.

The library relied on PCR. The data were produced on an Illumina HiSeq 2500. To reduce PCR and sequencing biases, unique molecular identifiers were built into the TCR beta cDNA libraries. TCRdb cleaned the public reads at Q25 with fastp, built clones with MiXCR and kept in-frame beta chains. Every entry covers one CDR3 protein and lists the most common genes and DNA from its rows. The sample yields roughly 600,000 distinct CDR3 sequences; 44% were counted once. The ten largest clonotypes hold under 2% of the sample. The antigens of these receptors remain unknown. The specimen was blood. The receptors stem from a girl between 10 and 17 years old with multiple sclerosis.

The J gene is TRBJ1-5, the V gene TRBV20-1; TRBD1 might be the D (5 bases). V gave up 1 base and J gave up 3 bases, with 16 bases separating them. This CDR3 is built from 16 residues. Germline V lookup: CDR1 DFQATT, CDR2 SNEGSKA (reference sequence). The CDR3 DNA follows: TGCAGTGCTAGAGTATCACGGGACTGGTACAATCAGCCCCAGCATTTT. Translated, it gives CSARVSRDWYNQPQHF.

A few counts support this clonotype. J is TRBJ2-1 and V is TRBV6-2 or TRBV6-3; TRBD2 matches 13 bases. Trimming at V came to 2 bases and at J to 10 bases, leaving 8 bases not matched to a gene. The CDR3 length is 16 residues. Germline CDR1 MNHEY, CDR2 SVGEGT. CDR3 loop: CASSYDPLAGGLEQFF. Here the CDR3 DNA reads TGTGCCAGCAGTTACGACCCACTAGCGGGAGGGCTAGAGCAGTTCTTC.

V and J are TRBV4-1 and TRBJ2-4; 14 bases are a match to TRBD2. Germline-derived CDR1 and CDR2 are MGHRA and YSYEKL. V shed 1 base, J shed 9 bases, and the junction held 8 bases outside the gene matches. The CDR3 is made up of 17 amino acids. Written as DNA, the CDR3 is TGCGCCAGCAGCCAAGTAGGATCCGGGACTAGCGGGAGCATTCAGTACTTC. Translating it yields CASSQVGSGTSGSIQYF.

J is TRBJ2-5 and V is TRBV7-9; TRBD2 matches at 8 bases. From germline, CDR1 is SEHNR and CDR2 FQNEAQ (reference sequence). This CDR3 region has 14 residues. The V gene end was trimmed by 2 bases and the J gene end by 4 bases; junction bases not matched to a gene: 3. CDR3 DNA: TGTGCCAGCAGCTTACGGCTAGCGGGAGAGACCCAGTACTTC. Encoded protein: CASSLRLAGETQYF.

The chain employs TRBV20-1 and TRBJ2-3, with TRBD2 matching 9 bases. J was trimmed by 5 bases and V by 5 bases; bases with no gene match: 5. CDR3 length: 13 amino acids. Germline assignment: CDR1 DFQATT and CDR2 SNEGSKA (reference sequence). DNA of the CDR3: TGCAGTGCTCCCAGCGGGGGGCAAGATACGCAGTATTTT. Protein product: CSAPSGGQDTQYF.

V usage is TRBV7-9 and J usage is TRBJ2-7; 9 nucleotides match TRBD1. The end of the DNA is better explained by TRBJ2-5, so the J call may be wrong. The V gene's germline CDR1 is SEHNR and CDR2 FQNEAQ (reference sequence). The length of the CDR3 is 15 residues. CDR3 nucleotide sequence: TGTGCCAGCAGCTTGGGGACAGGGTCGATGGAGACCCAGTACTTC. Protein: CASSLGTGSMETQYF.

The chain is built from TRBV11-3 and TRBJ2-1; the match to TRBD2 covers 12 bases. CDR3 length: 18 amino acids. Germline V gene data show CDR1 as SGHNT and CDR2 as YENEEA. J lost 3 bases, V lost 4 bases, and 10 bases had no gene match. Written as DNA, the CDR3 is TGTGCCAGCAGCTGGACTAGCGGGGCTAGCTACCGCTACAATGAGCAGTTCTTC. It translates to CASSWTSGASYRYNEQFF.

This clonotype was seen only a few times. CDR3 nucleotide sequence: TGTGCCAGCAGCTGGGGAGGGTCAGATACGCAGTATTTT. Translating gives CASSWGGSDTQYF. The chain couples TRBV5-4 to TRBJ2-3, with TRBD2 matching 7 bases. The V segment lost 3 bases and the J segment 4 bases; nucleotides outside the gene matches: 2. Germline V CDR1 and CDR2: SGHNT, YYREEE (reference sequence). The CDR3 length is 13 residues.

The chain is built from TRBV20-1 and TRBJ2-5; possibly TRBD2 for D (6 bases). This CDR3 has 11 amino acids. Germline V gives CDR1 DFQATT, CDR2 SNEGSKA (reference sequence). CDR3 coding DNA: TGCAGCTCGATGGGGGGAGAGACCCAGTACTTC. Translated, it gives CSSMGGETQYF.

The chain combines TRBV10-2 with TRBJ1-1; 7 bases fit TRBD1. Germline V CDR1 and CDR2: WSHSY, SAAADI. Unmatched junction bases numbered 3, after V lost 3 bases and J lost 5 bases. The CDR3 runs to 13 residues. The CDR3 DNA is TGCGCCAGCAGTGAACAGGGGTGGACTGAAGCTTTCTTT. Encoded protein: CASSEQGWTEAFF.

This sequence joins TRBV7-2 and TRBJ2-4; D is perhaps TRBD1 (6 bases). V shed 1 base and J shed 0 bases, with 22 bases lying between them. The length of the CDR3 is 20 residues. Looked up from germline, CDR1 is SGHTA and CDR2 is FQGNSA. The CDR3 bases are TGTGCCAGCAGCTTAGTTGTGGTGACAGGCTCTTTACTAGCCAAAAACATTCAGTACTTC. Translation gives CASSLVVVTGSLLAKNIQYF.

CDR3 sequence (DNA): TGCGCCAGCAGTCCCGTGATAGCGGGAGTAGAGACCCAGTACTTC. Encoded protein: CASSPVIAGVETQYF. The chain has TRBV5-1 and TRBJ2-5; 9 bases agree with TRBD2. V lost 5 bases to trimming and J lost 4 bases; unmatched junction nucleotides: 9. The CDR3 spans 15 residues. The germline V gene encodes CDR1 SGHRS and CDR2 YFSETQ.

This clonotype was counted a single time. The rearrangement joins TRBV7-2 to TRBJ2-1, with 9 bases identical to TRBD2. The CDR3 consists of 18 residues. V shed 5 bases, J shed 13 bases, and the junction held 24 bases outside the gene matches. From germline, CDR1 is SGHTA and CDR2 FQGNSA. The CDR3 loop reads CASSIRNRGTSRQETQFF. Here the CDR3 DNA reads TGTGCCAGCAGCATAAGGAATAGGGGGACTAGCCGCCAAGAGACCCAGTTCTTC.

The rearrangement uses TRBV29-1 and TRBJ1-4; 12 bases are shared with TRBD1. The V gene end was trimmed by 0 bases and the J gene end by 1 base; junction bases not matched to a gene: 3. The CDR3 consists of 17 residues. From germline, CDR1 is SQVTM and CDR2 ANQGSEA. Written as DNA, the CDR3 is TGCAGCGTTGAAGAAGGGACAGGGGGCCGAACTAATGAAAAACTGTTTTTT. This codes for CSVEEGTGGRTNEKLFF.

This clonotype was observed a handful of times. The rearrangement joins TRBV12-3 or TRBV12-4 to TRBJ2-3; D could derive from TRBD1 or TRBD2 (6 bases each). This CDR3 has 15 amino acids. V was pared by 6 bases and J by 5 bases, with 18 bases between. In DNA form, the CDR3 reads TGTGCCAGCAGAGAGGTGGGGGGCGGCAAAGATACGCAGTATTTT. Protein sequence: CASREVGGGKDTQYF.

This sequence joins TRBV5-6 and TRBJ1-2; the D is unclear. Trimming left V 0 bases short and J 7 bases short, with 13 bases between. CDR3 length: 14 amino acids. Germline V gene data show CDR1 as SGHDT and CDR2 as YYEEEE. CDR3 loop: CASSLVQLTGGYTF. CDR3 in DNA: TGTGCCAGCAGCTTGGTGCAGCTAACGGGTGGCTACACCTTC.

CDR3 protein: CSSTGGLAGGNNEQFF. CDR3 DNA: TGCAGCTCAACTGGGGGACTAGCGGGAGGAAACAATGAGCAGTTCTTC. The rearrangement uses TRBV29-1 and TRBJ2-1; 15 bases fit TRBD2. The V and J ends lost 8 bases and 5 bases, in that order; junction bases with no gene match: 10. Germline V lookup: CDR1 SQVTM, CDR2 ANQGSEA. The CDR3 consists of 16 residues.

The chain uses TRBV24-1 and TRBJ2-1; TRBD2 is a possible D gene (5 bases). The CDR3 length is 14 residues. The ends were cut back, 9 bases at V and 6 bases at J, with 17 bases in the middle. The V gene's germline CDR1 is KGHDR and CDR2 SFDVKD. The CDR3 region has the DNA TGTGCCACCCGTGGGGTGGGAGCGAGCAATGAGCAGTTCTTC. This sequence encodes CATRGVGASNEQFF.